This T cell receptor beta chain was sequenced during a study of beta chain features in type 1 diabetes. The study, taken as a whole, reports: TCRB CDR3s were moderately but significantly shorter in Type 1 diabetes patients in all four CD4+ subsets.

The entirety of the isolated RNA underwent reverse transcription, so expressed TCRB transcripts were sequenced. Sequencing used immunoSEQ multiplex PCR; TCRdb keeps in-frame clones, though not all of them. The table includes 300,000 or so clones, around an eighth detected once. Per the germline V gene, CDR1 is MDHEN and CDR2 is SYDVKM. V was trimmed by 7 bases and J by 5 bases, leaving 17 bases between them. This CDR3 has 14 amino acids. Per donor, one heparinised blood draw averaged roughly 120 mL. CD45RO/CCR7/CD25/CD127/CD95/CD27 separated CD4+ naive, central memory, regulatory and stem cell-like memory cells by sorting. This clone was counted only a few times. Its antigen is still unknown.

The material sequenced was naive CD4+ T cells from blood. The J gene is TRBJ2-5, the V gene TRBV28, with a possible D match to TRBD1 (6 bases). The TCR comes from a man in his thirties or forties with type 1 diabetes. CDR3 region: CASTRQGTAETQYF. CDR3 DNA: TGTGCCAGCACCCGCCAGGGGACCGCGGAGACCCAGTACTTC.